This passage covers 7 T cell receptor delta chains from one sample sequenced in a study of γδ T cells in repeated Plasmodium falciparum infection. Flow sorting of PBMC yielded separate Vgamma9/Vdelta2+ and Vdelta2-negative gammadelta T cell populations for bulk repertoire analysis. TCRdb re-called the multiplex PCR reads with CATT. The table has around 82,000 delta-chain clones, approximately 1.4% seen once; the top ten hold under 10%. Sequencing input: gamma-delta T cells from blood. All receptors derive from a pool of human donors (malaria-infected and uninfected, not separated).

With regard to this clone: TCRdb has a much larger clone's protein, which differs at residue 21 from the translation of this DNA, likely because of a read error; what is shown is the protein translated from the DNA. Called V gene: TRDV1; the J gene was not called; whether TRDD3, the table's D call, matches the DNA was not checked. In germline, CDR1 is TSWWSYY, CDR2 QGS. This CDR3 region has 22 residues. The CDR3 DNA reads TGTGCTCTTGGGGAACTTGGAGGGGACTTAGGTACTGGGAACTACCTTTCCGATAAACTCACCTTT. Protein sequence: CALGELGGDLGTGNYLSDKLTF.

This clone came up a few times. This DNA's translation differs at residue 9 from TCRdb's protein, which comes from a much larger clone; a read error is likely, and the protein shown is translated from the DNA. This chain connects TRDV1 to TRDJ1; 7 bases map to TRDD2. The J gene, not given by TCRdb, was assigned here from a germline match of the nucleotide sequence. CDR1 and CDR2 from the germline V gene are TSWWSYY and QGS. This CDR3 comprises 13 residues. With V trimmed by 3 bases and J by 6 bases, 4 bases remained unmatched. The CDR3 DNA follows: TGTGCTCTTGGGGACCGGCCTTCCTATAAACTCATCTTT. Protein: CALGDRPSYKLIF.

This clone has ten or more counts. V usage is TRDV1 and J usage is TRDJ1; 9 bases line up with TRDD3. CDR3 length: 15 residues. V lost 1 base and J lost 10; bases outside the gene matches: 10. Germline V CDR1 and CDR2: TSWWSYY, QGS. The CDR3 DNA reads TGTGCTCTTGGGGAACCCTGGGGGATGCGTGGTACACTCATCTTT. Protein sequence: CALGEPWGMRGTLIF.

This clone came up a few times. This DNA's translation and the protein TCRdb lists, from a much larger clone, do not match at residue 7, likely due to a read error; the protein shown is translated from the DNA. J is TRDJ1 and V is TRDV3, with 10 positions matching TRDD3. TCRdb does not report a J gene; here it was assigned by matching the DNA to germline references. The CDR3 is 20 amino acids. CDR1 and CDR2 (germline): TVYSNPD, GDNSRS (reference sequence). V lost 1 base to trimming and J lost 0 bases; unmatched junction nucleotides: 20. CDR3 bases: TGTGCCTTTATTGGTCCCCAGTACTGGGGGATTTCAAAGTACACCGATAAACTCATCTTT. Translating gives CAFIGPQYWGISKYTDKLIF.

This clone occurred a few times. A far larger clone is one nucleotide away, so this likely arose from a read error. The chain links TRDV2 to TRDJ3; 13 bases map to TRDD3. Because TCRdb records no J gene, it was assigned here through a match of the DNA to germline. Germline loops: CDR1 GEAIGNYY, CDR2 EKD. This CDR3 region has 18 residues. The CDR3 protein is CACDTGGYGSWDTRQMFF. The CDR3 nucleotides read TGTGCCTGCGACACTGGGGGATACGGTTCCTGGGACACCCGACAGATGTTTTTC.

Concerning this clone: TCRdb's listed protein matches a much larger clone and diverges from this DNA's translation at residue 13, likely through a read error; the protein shown comes from the DNA. The chain has TRDV2 and TRDJ1; D is unclear. CDR3 size: 15 residues. Germline V lookup: CDR1 GEAIGNYY, CDR2 EKD. The CDR3 DNA follows: TGTGCCTGTGACCCCCTGGTCCTTTACACCGATAAACCCATCTTT. This encodes CACDPLVLYTDKPIF.

This clone was seen only a few times. A read error likely explains why the TCRdb protein, taken from a much larger clone, differs from this DNA's translation at residue 8; the protein shown is translated from the DNA. The chain links TRDV1 to TRDJ1; D possibly corresponds to TRDD2 (6 bases). TCRdb gives no J gene; it was assigned here by matching the DNA to germline. Trimming removed 5 bases from V and 1 base from J, with 14 bases in between. Per germline, CDR1 TSWWSYY and CDR2 QGS. This CDR3 comprises 15 residues. CDR3 DNA: TGTGCTCTTGGGTCCTACTATCATGGCACCGATAAACTCATCTTT. It encodes CALGSYYHGTDKLIF.